One and the same sample provided the 26 T cell receptor beta chains below, sequenced in a study of sequential checkpoint blockade in melanoma. Indicated treatment: randomized to nivolumab then ipilimumab (arm A) or the reverse (arm B). Only in-frame clones appear in the TCRdb table, and some are missing; sequencing was by immunoSEQ multiplex PCR. The data contain 13,000 or so clones, around a quarter of them seen just once; the ten biggest clones take up 16%. The sample was tumor tissue (inferred from file names), taken from a patient given nivolumab and ipilimumab in sequence. The receptors originated from a human donor with melanoma.

This clone was seen only a few times. The chain uses TRBV6-8 and TRBJ2-7; TRBD2 aligns across 7 bases. This CDR3 region has 15 residues. J gave up 1 base and V 5 bases, and 8 bases lay outside the gene matches. CDR1 is MNHGY, CDR2 SAAAGT, per germline. The CDR3, as DNA: TGTGCCAGCAGTAGGCCCGGGGGGAGTTCCTACGAGCAGTACTTC. The encoded protein is CASSRPGGSSYEQYF.

The V call is TRBV14, the J call TRBJ2-7, with 9 bases lining up with TRBD1. Per the germline V gene, CDR1 is SGHDN and CDR2 is FVKESK. V was pared by 2 bases and J by 5 bases, with 10 bases of the junction left unmatched. The CDR3 length is 16 residues. The CDR3 spells CASSQFRDRVIHEQYF. The CDR3 DNA reads TGTGCCAGCAGCCAATTCAGGGACAGGGTTATCCACGAGCAGTACTTC.

The chain joins TRBV19 to TRBJ2-2, with D hard to call. CDR1 and CDR2 (germline): LNHDA, SQIVND (reference sequence). This CDR3 has 12 residues. The V and J ends lost 5 bases and 6 bases respectively, with 7 bases between them. Here the CDR3 reads CASSESAGELFF. The DNA for the CDR3 is TGTGCCAGTAGTGAGAGTGCCGGGGAGCTGTTTTTT.

The gene calls are TRBV6-8 and TRBJ2-3, with 11 bases fitting TRBD2. The length of the CDR3 is 18 residues. CDR1 is MNHGY, CDR2 SAAAGT, per germline. V gave up 4 bases and J gave up 2 bases; unmatched junction bases: 11. The CDR3: CASSSAGGLAGHTDTQYF. Here the CDR3 DNA reads TGTGCCAGCAGTTCGGCAGGCGGACTAGCGGGCCACACAGATACGCAGTATTTT.

The chain links TRBV15 to TRBJ2-7; D ambiguous. The CDR3 is made up of 14 amino acids. CDR1 is LNHNV and CDR2 is YYDKDF in the germline V gene (reference sequence). With 0 bases removed from V and 0 bases from J, the gap between germline ends came to 6 bases. CDR3 loop: CATSREGISYEQYF. CDR3 bases: TGTGCCACCAGCAGAGAAGGAATCTCCTACGAGCAGTACTTC.

This sequence joins TRBV6-8 and TRBJ2-4; D not resolved. CDR1 and CDR2 from the germline V gene are MNHGY and SAAAGT. CDR3 length: 15 amino acids. V gave up 2 bases and J gave up 0 bases, with 8 bases separating them. CDR3 protein: CASSYGRLAKNIQYF. DNA of the CDR3: TGTGCCAGCAGTTACGGGCGCTTAGCCAAAAACATTCAGTACTTC.

This clone is medium-sized. This chain links TRBV6-8 with TRBJ1-4, with D unclear. The germline V and J ends were trimmed by 2 bases and 7 bases, with 8 bases remaining between them. CDR3 length: 13 amino acids. Per germline, CDR1 MNHGY and CDR2 SAAAGT. Here the CDR3 reads CASSYRVGEKLFF. Written as DNA, the CDR3 is TGTGCCAGCAGTTACAGGGTGGGTGAAAAACTGTTTTTT.

This chain joins TRBV11-3 and TRBJ2-1; TRBD1 matches at 10 bases. CDR1 is SGHNT, CDR2 YENEEA, per germline. The CDR3 loop spans 15 amino acids. The trim removed 5 bases at V and 5 bases at J, leaving 6 bases unmatched. The CDR3 nucleotides are TGTGCCAGCAGCGGACCGGACAGGGGGGACAATGAGCAGTTCTTC. It translates to CASSGPDRGDNEQFF.

The chain is built from TRBV5-1 and TRBJ2-1; D is tentatively TRBD1 or TRBD2 (7 bases each). V was cut by 4 bases and J by 9 bases, with 23 bases left in between. CDR1 and CDR2 (germline): SGHRS, YFSETQ. The CDR3 contains 16 residues. The CDR3 nucleotides read TGCGCCAGCAGCCCACGACAGGGAGCGGGGCGGAGTGAGCAGTTCTTC. It encodes CASSPRQGAGRSEQFF.

J is TRBJ1-2 and V is TRBV28; D perhaps matches TRBD1 (6 bases). Germline lookup yields CDR1 MDHEN and CDR2 SYDVKM. The CDR3 contains 15 residues. Trimming took off 2 bases at V and 7 bases at J, with 17 bases between the two ends. The CDR3 reads CASSLSTGRSVGYTF. Here the CDR3 DNA reads TGTGCCAGCAGTTTAAGCACAGGGAGGTCGGTTGGCTACACCTTC.

This clone has at least ten counts. CDR3 residues: CASSLRDEWQTGELFF. In DNA form, the CDR3 reads TGTGCCAGCAGCTTAAGGGACGAATGGCAGACCGGGGAGCTGTTTTTT. This chain uses TRBV11-3 with TRBJ2-2; D is perhaps TRBD1 or TRBD2 (5 bases each). Germline-derived CDR1 and CDR2 are SGHNT and YENEEA. The CDR3 extends over 16 amino acids. V dropped 2 bases and J dropped 5 bases, with 15 bases sitting between them.

In its sample, this clone was seen a few times. The chain couples TRBV21-1 to TRBJ2-5; the D call in the table, TRBD2, was not verified against the DNA. TRBV21-1 is tagged as a pseudogene. This CDR3 is 16 amino acids long. For the CDR3, the DNA is TGTGCCAGCAGCGTAGGGAGACTAGCGGGGAGGGAGACCCAGTACTTC. Its protein product is CASSVGRLAGRETQYF.

V is TRBV11-3 and J is TRBJ2-2; D remains unclear. Germline CDR1 and CDR2: SGHNT and YENEEA. The ends were cut back, 3 bases at V and 4 bases at J, with 9 bases in the middle. The CDR3 runs 14 residues. In nucleotides, the CDR3 is TGTGCCAGCAGCTTGTCGTCGGGCACCGGGGAGCTGTTTTTT. Residues: CASSLSSGTGELFF.

The sample holds many counts of this clone. J is TRBJ1-3 and V is TRBV6-8, with 7 positions matching TRBD1. This CDR3 is 15 amino acids long. CDR1 and CDR2 (germline): MNHGY, SAAAGT. V trimming: 6 bases; J trimming: 0 bases; junction bases outside the gene matches: 5. The CDR3 DNA sequence: TGTGCCAGCAGCTACGGGACAGCCTCTGGAAACACCATATATTTT. This sequence encodes CASSYGTASGNTIYF.

This clone was seen only a few times. The chain joins TRBV18 to TRBJ1-5; TRBD1 might be the D (6 bases). Germline values: CDR1 KGHSH, CDR2 LQKENI. V lost 3 bases to trimming and J lost 9 bases, with 24 bases between them. The CDR3 has 17 residues. CDR3 sequence reads: CASSPPSAGGRKTPQHF. In nucleotides, the CDR3 is TGTGCCAGCTCACCCCCAAGTGCGGGGGGCAGAAAAACGCCCCAGCATTTT.

The chain recombines TRBV7-6 with TRBJ2-7, with 10 bases identical to TRBD1. This CDR3 has 15 residues. The germline V gene has CDR1 SGHVS and CDR2 FNYEAQ. The trim removed 4 bases at V and 3 bases at J, leaving 6 bases unmatched. CDR3 nucleotide sequence: TGTGCCAGCAGCTCTCCGGACAGGGGGGTCTACGAGCAGTACTTC. Translating it yields CASSSPDRGVYEQYF.

The V gene is TRBV7-6, the J gene TRBJ2-2, with TRBD2 identical over 7 bases. CDR3 length equals 15 residues. The trim removed 5 bases at V and 7 bases at J, leaving 10 bases unmatched. Per the germline V gene, CDR1 is SGHVS and CDR2 is FNYEAQ. The CDR3 is CASSPRGVAGGELFF. The CDR3 DNA follows: TGTGCCAGCAGCCCCCGGGGGGTTGCGGGCGGGGAGCTGTTTTTT.

This rearrangement joins TRBV28 to TRBJ1-4; a weak D match, TRBD1 (6 bases). The CDR3 has 15 amino acids. The V end lost 5 bases, the J end lost 0 bases, and 10 bases lay between the germline ends. Germline V lookup: CDR1 MDHEN, CDR2 SYDVKM. The CDR3, as DNA: TGTGCCAGCAGTCCAGGGGAAGCAACTAATGAAAAACTGTTTTTT. This encodes CASSPGEATNEKLFF.

This chain connects TRBV9 to TRBJ2-3, with a tentative D call TRBD2 (5 bases). CDR1 and CDR2 from the germline V gene are SGDLS and YYNGEE. The CDR3 loop spans 15 amino acids. V was cut by 5 bases and J by 2 bases, with 15 bases left in between. The chain's CDR3 is CASSEVRLATDTQYF. CDR3 DNA: TGTGCCAGCAGTGAAGTGAGGCTAGCCACAGATACGCAGTATTTT. The full variable domain, rest sourced from reference TRBV9 and TRBJ2-3, is DSGVTQTPKHLITATGQRVTLRCSPRSGDLSVYWYQQSLDQGLQFLIQYYNGEERAKGNILERFSAQQFPDLHSELNLSSLELGDSALYFCASSEVRLATDTQYFGPGTRLTVL.

The genes are TRBV29-1 and TRBJ2-1, with 10 nucleotides matching TRBD1. The CDR3 has 17 residues. The V gene's germline CDR1 is SQVTM and CDR2 ANQGSEA. Losses at the gene ends were 2 bases for V and 6 bases for J; bases not matched to a gene: 13. DNA for the CDR3: TGCAGCGTTGAATGGCGGAGAGGGACAGGGGAATTCAATGAGCAGTTCTTC. As protein: CSVEWRRGTGEFNEQFF.

This clone was picked up a small number of times. The V and J genes are TRBV1 and TRBJ1-4; the D call TRBD1 from the table was never checked on the DNA. TRBV1 is tagged as a pseudogene. The CDR3 loop spans 20 amino acids. The CDR3 nucleotides are TGCGCCAGCAGCCAAGATGTTGCCGGAACAGGGCAAGACTTTAATGAAAAACTGTTTTTT. Protein: CASSQDVAGTGQDFNEKLFF.

The chain carries TRBV6-8 and TRBJ2-7; 8 positions agree with TRBD2. The J segment lost 1 base and the V segment lost 6 bases, leaving 5 bases of the junction unmatched. Per germline, CDR1 MNHGY and CDR2 SAAAGT. The CDR3 is 14 amino acids. The CDR3 sequence is CASRKRETSYEQYF. The CDR3 region has the DNA TGTGCCAGCAGGAAGCGGGAGACTTCCTACGAGCAGTACTTC.

In its sample, this clone was seen many times. The chain recombines TRBV11-3 with TRBJ1-1; 8 bases are shared with TRBD1. The V segment lost 5 bases and the J segment 1 base; nucleotides outside the gene matches: 6. This CDR3 contains 15 residues. In germline, CDR1 is SGHNT, CDR2 YENEEA. The CDR3 DNA reads TGTGCCAGCAGCCCCCGGACAGGGAAGAACACTGAAGCTTTCTTT. Translated, it gives CASSPRTGKNTEAFF. Full variable domain (rest looked up from reference TRBV11-3 and TRBJ1-1): EAGVVQSPRYKIIEKKQPVAFWCNPISGHNTLYWYLQNLGQGPELLIRYENEEAVDDSQLPKDRFSAERLKGVDSTLKIQPAELGDSAVYLCASSPRTGKNTEAFFGQGTRLTVV.

The CDR3 sequence is CASSPRGQELYEQYF. As DNA, the CDR3 is TGTGCCAGCTCACCGAGGGGGCAGGAACTGTACGAGCAGTACTTC. The V and J genes are TRBV18 and TRBJ2-7, with 7 bases aligning to TRBD1. The V gene end was trimmed by 3 bases and the J gene end by 4 bases; junction bases not matched to a gene: 9. The germline gives CDR1 KGHSH, CDR2 LQKENI. This CDR3 comprises 15 residues.

This clone was counted only a few times. The rearrangement uses TRBV14 and TRBJ2-7; D uncertain. Trimming left V 6 bases short and J 5 bases short, with 14 bases between. CDR1 and CDR2 from the germline V gene are SGHDN and FVKESK. The CDR3 has 13 residues. CDR3 sequence reads: CASSPDLVNEQYF. The CDR3 DNA is TGTGCCAGCAGTCCTGACCTAGTAAACGAGCAGTACTTC.

This clone was picked up a small number of times. This chain connects TRBV28 to TRBJ2-1; TRBD2 matches at 7 bases. With V trimmed by 6 bases and J by 5 bases, 13 bases remained unmatched. This CDR3 spans 16 amino acids. Germline V gives CDR1 MDHEN, CDR2 SYDVKM. The CDR3 sequence: CASRRSSGLGNNEQFF. The CDR3 DNA is TGTGCCAGCAGGCGTAGTAGCGGGCTAGGGAACAATGAGCAGTTCTTC.